One sample yielded the 5 T cell receptor beta chains listed below, sequenced in a study of T cells in Graves' hyperthyroidism and ophthalmopathy. The CDR3 regions of TCR beta were amplified from RNA transcripts. Initially, a first-round RT-PCR of the TCR CDR3 employed the HTBI primer set. A single record per CDR3 protein comes from TCRdb applying MiXCR to the multiplex PCR reads. The table has a few hundred thousand distinct CDR3 sequences, around 43% seen once. The sample comprised peripheral blood or thyroid tissue (not recorded which). Receptors were obtained from an adult woman with Graves' disease, either hyperthyroidism or ophthalmopathy (not recorded which).

The chain is built from TRBV20-1 and TRBJ1-5; D may be TRBD1 (5 bases). Germline loops: CDR1 DFQATT, CDR2 SNEGSKA (reference sequence). V was shortened by 1 base and J by 7 bases, with 11 bases between the two germline ends. CDR3 length equals 13 residues. The CDR3 here is CSARARGGQPQHF. DNA for the CDR3: TGCAGTGCTAGAGCAAGGGGAGGCCAGCCCCAGCATTTT.

This clonotype was observed many times. The V and J genes are TRBV6-1 and TRBJ1-2; the match to TRBD1 covers 9 bases. V lost 7 bases to trimming and J lost 3 bases; unmatched junction nucleotides: 6. The CDR3 loop spans 14 amino acids. Per germline, CDR1 MNHNS and CDR2 SASEGT. CDR3 in amino acids: CASNLDRGDYGYTF. CDR3 DNA: TGTGCCAGCAATCTGGACAGGGGAGACTATGGCTACACCTTC.

About this clonotype itself: Mismatch with germline at one junction end may stem from a read error. The DNA of the CDR3 is TGCGCCAGCAGCCAAGGTAGCGGGAGCTCCTACGAGCAGTACTTC. Translated: CASSQGSGSSYEQYF. This rearrangement joins TRBV7-2 to TRBJ2-7; 9 nucleotides match TRBD2. The CDR3 runs to 15 residues. Germline CDR1 and CDR2: SGHTA and FQGNSA.

This clonotype appeared many times. The CDR3 loop is CASGKRTQPQHF. CDR3 coding DNA: TGTGCCAGCGGAAAAAGGACTCAGCCCCAGCATTTT. The chain joins TRBV6-2 or TRBV6-3 to TRBJ1-5; D gene uncertain. V shed 8 bases and J shed 6 bases, with 11 bases lying between them. Germline V lookup: CDR1 MNHEY, CDR2 SVGEGT. The CDR3 length is 12 residues.

This clonotype showed up many times. CDR3 coding DNA: TGTGCCAGCAGCTGGGGTTTGGGACGGGTAGTCTACGAGCAGTACTTC. Translation gives CASSWGLGRVVYEQYF. The V gene is TRBV5-8, the J gene TRBJ2-7; D may correspond to TRBD1 or TRBD2 (5 bases each). Germline loops: CDR1 SGHTS, CDR2 YDEGEE. V was shortened by 3 bases and J by 3 bases, with 19 bases between the two germline ends. The CDR3 spans 16 residues.